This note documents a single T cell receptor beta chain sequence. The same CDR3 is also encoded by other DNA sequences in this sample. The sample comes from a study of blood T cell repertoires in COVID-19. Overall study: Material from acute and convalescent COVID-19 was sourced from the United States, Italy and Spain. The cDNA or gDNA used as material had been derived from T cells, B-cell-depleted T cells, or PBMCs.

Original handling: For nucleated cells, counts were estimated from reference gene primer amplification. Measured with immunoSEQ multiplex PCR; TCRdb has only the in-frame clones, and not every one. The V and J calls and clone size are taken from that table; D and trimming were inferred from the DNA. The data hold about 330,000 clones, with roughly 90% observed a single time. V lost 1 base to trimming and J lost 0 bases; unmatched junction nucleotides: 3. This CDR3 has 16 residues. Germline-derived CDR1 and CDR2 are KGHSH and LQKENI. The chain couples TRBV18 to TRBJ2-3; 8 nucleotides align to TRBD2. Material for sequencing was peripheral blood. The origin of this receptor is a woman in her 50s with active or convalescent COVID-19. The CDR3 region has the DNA TGTGCCAGCTCACCACTAGCGGGGACTAGCACAGATACGCAGTATTTT. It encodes CASSPLAGTSTDTQYF.